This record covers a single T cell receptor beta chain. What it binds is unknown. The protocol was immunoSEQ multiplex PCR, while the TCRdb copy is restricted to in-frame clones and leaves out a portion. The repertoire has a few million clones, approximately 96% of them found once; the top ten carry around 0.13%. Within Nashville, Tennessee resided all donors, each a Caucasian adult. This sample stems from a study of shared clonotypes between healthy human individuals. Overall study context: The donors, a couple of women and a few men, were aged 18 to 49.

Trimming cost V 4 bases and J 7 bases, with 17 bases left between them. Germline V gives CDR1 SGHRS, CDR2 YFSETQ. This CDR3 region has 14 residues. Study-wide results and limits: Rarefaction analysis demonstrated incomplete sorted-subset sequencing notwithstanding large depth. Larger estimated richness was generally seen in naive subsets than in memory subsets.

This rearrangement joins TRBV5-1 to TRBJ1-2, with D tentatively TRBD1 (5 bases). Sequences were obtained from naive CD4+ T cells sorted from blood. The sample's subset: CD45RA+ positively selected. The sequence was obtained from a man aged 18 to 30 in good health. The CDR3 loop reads CASSPGTPVGGYTF. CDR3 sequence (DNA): TGCGCCAGCAGCCCCGGGACTCCTGTAGGTGGCTACACCTTC.